Sequencing of this TCR beta chain was carried out in a study of T cell changes during pregnancy in multiple sclerosis (dated by TCRdb to between 2018 and 2021). Background on the whole study: The study examined how the T cell repertoire changed over the course of pregnancy in women with multiple sclerosis.

Concerning this clone: What this receptor recognizes is not known. There are no base qualities to consult, and no much larger clone falls within one base.

For this chain, trimming is 2 bases at the V end and 2 bases at the J end, and the number of junction bases without a gene match is 9. Reading the germline V gene gives CDR1 SGHDT and CDR2 YYEEEE. Taken from cysteine to phenylalanine, the CDR3 has 16 residues. Here the CDR3 DNA is all that survives: 48 bases in frame from base 1. Library preparation was by the immunoSEQ multiplex PCR assay. TCRdb stores this immuneACCESS table with in-frame sequences only. Part of the clones is absent; in the studies checked, under half of the shortfall reflects unresolved V genes, and no reason is known for the rest. The sample yields around 39,000 clones; around 90% were counted once. The ten largest clones capture approximately 1.2% of the sample.

This sequence originates from a female donor with multiple sclerosis, enrolled in a pregnancy study. The sequence joins TRBV5-6 to TRBJ2-5; TRBD1 agrees with 7 junctional bases. The sample here was CD4+ T cells from peripheral blood mononuclear cells, taken before pregnancy. The base sequence is TGTGCCAGCAGCTTTTTTGACCAGGGGGTTCAAGAGACCCAGTACTTC. This is translated as CASSFFDQGVQETQYF.